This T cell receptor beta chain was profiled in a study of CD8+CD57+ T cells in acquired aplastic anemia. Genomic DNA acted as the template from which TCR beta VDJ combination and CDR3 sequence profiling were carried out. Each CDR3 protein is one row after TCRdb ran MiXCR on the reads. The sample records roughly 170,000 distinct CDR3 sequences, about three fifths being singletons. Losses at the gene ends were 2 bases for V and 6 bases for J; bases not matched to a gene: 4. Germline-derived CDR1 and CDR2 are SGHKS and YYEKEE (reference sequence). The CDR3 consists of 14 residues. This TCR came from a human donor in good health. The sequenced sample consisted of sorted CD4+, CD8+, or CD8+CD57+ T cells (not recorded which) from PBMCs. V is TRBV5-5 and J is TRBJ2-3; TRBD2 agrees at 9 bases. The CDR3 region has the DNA TGTGCCAGCAGCTTCTCTAGCGGGGCGGATACGCAGTATTTT. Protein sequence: CASSFSSGADTQYF.